This section outlines one T cell receptor (beta chain) sequence together with its context. The entry originates in a study of blood T cell repertoires in COVID-19. Looking at the study overall: Samples of COVID-19 (acute and convalescent) were obtained from the United States, Italy and Spain. Nucleic acid was either cDNA or gDNA, and it came from T cells, B-cell-depleted T cells, or PBMCs.

Original processing notes: Reference gene primer amplification yielded estimated nucleated cell counts. Sequenced by immunoSEQ multiplex PCR; TCRdb stores in-frame clones only, minus some. The DNA gave D and trimming, while V, J and clone size come from that table. Of hundreds of thousands of clones listed, roughly 90% are singletons. V was clipped by 4 bases and J by 3 bases; unmatched bases: 4. Germline loops: CDR1 SGHRS, CDR2 YFSETQ. The CDR3 consists of 14 residues. This chain joins TRBV5-1 and TRBJ1-5; TRBD1 matches 7 bases. The source material was peripheral blood. The clonotype comes from a man aged 35 to 55 with acute or convalescent COVID-19. Written as DNA, the CDR3 is TGCGCCAGCAGCCTCGGGACAGACAATCAGCCCCAGCATTTT. Amino acids: CASSLGTDNQPQHF.